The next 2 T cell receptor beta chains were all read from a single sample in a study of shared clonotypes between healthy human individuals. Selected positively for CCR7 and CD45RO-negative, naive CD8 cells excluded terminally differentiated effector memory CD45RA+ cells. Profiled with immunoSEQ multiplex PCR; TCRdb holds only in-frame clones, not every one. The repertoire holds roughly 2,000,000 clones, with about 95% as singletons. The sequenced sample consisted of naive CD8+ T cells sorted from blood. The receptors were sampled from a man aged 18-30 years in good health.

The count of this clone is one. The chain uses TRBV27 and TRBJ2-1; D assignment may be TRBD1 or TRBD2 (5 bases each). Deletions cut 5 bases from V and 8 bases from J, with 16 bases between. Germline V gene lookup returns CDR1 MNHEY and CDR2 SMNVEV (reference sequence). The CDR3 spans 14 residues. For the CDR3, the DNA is TGTGCCAGCAGTAGCCGGGACGTGGGCGATGAGCAGTTCTTC. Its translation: CASSSRDVGDEQFF.

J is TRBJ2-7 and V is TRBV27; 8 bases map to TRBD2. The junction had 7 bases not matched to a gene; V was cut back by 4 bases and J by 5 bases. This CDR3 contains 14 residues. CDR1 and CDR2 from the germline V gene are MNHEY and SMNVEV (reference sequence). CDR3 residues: CASSSAGLVNEQYF. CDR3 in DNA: TGTGCCAGCAGTTCGGCGGGACTAGTTAACGAGCAGTACTTC.